These T cell receptor beta chains were read from a single sample in a study of cytomegalovirus exposure and HLA in healthy donors. Only in-frame clones appear in the TCRdb table, and some are missing; sequencing was by immunoSEQ multiplex PCR. The sample has more than 90,000 clones, 60% to 85% seen once. The sample consisted of PBMCs. These receptor sequences come from a man in his forties or fifties in good health and CMV-seronegative. Each CDR3 is given with its conserved first and last residue. Each record gives: V gene, clone size, J gene, D gene, CDR3 protein, CDR3 DNA. D genes are given only for firm matches. Clone size is stated in some rows and not others, as once, few, many or a class when expanded.

v_gene: TRBV5-1; abundance: NA; j_gene: TRBJ2-6; d_gene: TRBD2; CDR3aa: CASSPGLAGSGANVLTF; CDR3nt: TGCGCCAGCAGCCCAGGACTAGCGGGTTCTGGGGCCAACGTCCTGACTTTC
v_gene: TRBV18; abundance: NA; j_gene: TRBJ2-1; d_gene: TRBD1; CDR3aa: CASRQVGQGNEQFF; CDR3nt: TGTGCCAGCAGACAGGTTGGACAGGGGAATGAGCAGTTCTTC
v_gene: TRBV19; abundance: once; j_gene: TRBJ2-2; d_gene: TRBD2; CDR3aa: CASSIRGTSIGELFF; CDR3nt: TGTGCCAGTAGTATAAGAGGGACTAGCATCGGGGAGCTGTTTTTT
v_gene: TRBV29-1; abundance: NA; j_gene: TRBJ2-7; d_gene: NA; CDR3aa: CSVEVTGSYEQYF; CDR3nt: TGCAGCGTTGAGGTGACAGGTTCCTACGAGCAGTACTTC
v_gene: TRBV7-2; abundance: NA; j_gene: TRBJ2-7; d_gene: TRBD2; CDR3aa: CASGEAGGGEQYF; CDR3nt: TGTGCCAGCGGAGAAGCGGGAGGGGGTGAGCAGTACTTC
v_gene: TRBV27; abundance: NA; j_gene: TRBJ2-7; d_gene: NA; CDR3aa: CASRAGVSTYEQYF; CDR3nt: TGTGCCAGCCGTGCGGGCGTCAGCACCTACGAGCAGTACTTC
v_gene: TRBV4-2; abundance: NA; j_gene: TRBJ2-5; d_gene: TRBD2; CDR3aa: CASSQGGLAEETQYF; CDR3nt: TGTGCCAGCAGCCAAGGGGGACTAGCGGAAGAGACCCAGTACTTC
v_gene: TRBV7-8; abundance: NA; j_gene: TRBJ2-5; d_gene: TRBD1; CDR3aa: CASSLSGTGVETQYF; CDR3nt: TGTGCCAGCAGCCTATCCGGGACAGGGGTTGAGACCCAGTACTTC
v_gene: TRBV14; abundance: NA; j_gene: TRBJ2-3; d_gene: TRBD2; CDR3aa: CASRLAGGTDTQYF; CDR3nt: TGTGCCAGCAGGCTAGCGGGGGGCACAGATACGCAGTATTTT
v_gene: TRBV6-6; abundance: NA; j_gene: TRBJ2-5; d_gene: TRBD2; CDR3aa: CASSYRRSGGDETQYF; CDR3nt: TGTGCCAGCAGTTACCGAAGAAGCGGGGGAGACGAGACCCAGTACTTC
v_gene: TRBV6-5; abundance: NA; j_gene: TRBJ1-2; d_gene: TRBD1; CDR3aa: CASSRSRDSDYGYTF; CDR3nt: TGTGCCAGCAGTAGATCCCGGGACAGTGACTATGGCTACACCTTC
v_gene: TRBV28; abundance: few; j_gene: TRBJ1-2; d_gene: TRBD1; CDR3aa: CASQRDRGRVNYGYTF; CDR3nt: TGTGCCAGCCAACGGGACAGGGGGCGGGTCAACTATGGCTACACCTTC
v_gene: TRBV6-5; abundance: NA; j_gene: TRBJ1-2; d_gene: TRBD1; CDR3aa: CASSLGRTGAGGYTF; CDR3nt: TGTGCCAGCAGTTTGGGGAGGACAGGGGCTGGTGGCTACACCTTC
v_gene: TRBV28; abundance: few; j_gene: TRBJ2-3; d_gene: NA; CDR3aa: CASSFDTSRDTQYF; CDR3nt: TGTGCCAGCAGTTTCGACACTTCCCGAGATACGCAGTATTTT
v_gene: TRBV27; abundance: NA; j_gene: TRBJ2-7; d_gene: NA; CDR3aa: CASSLQGVSYEQYF; CDR3nt: TGTGCCAGCAGTTTACAAGGGGTTTCATACGAGCAGTACTTC
v_gene: TRBV11-2; abundance: NA; j_gene: TRBJ1-4; d_gene: TRBD1; CDR3aa: CASSLNRGGEKLFF; CDR3nt: TGTGCCAGCAGCTTAAACAGGGGAGGTGAAAAACTGTTTTTT
v_gene: TRBV4-3; abundance: NA; j_gene: TRBJ2-7; d_gene: TRBD1; CDR3aa: CASRPGQGIYEQYF; CDR3nt: TGCGCCAGCAGGCCCGGACAGGGAATCTACGAGCAGTACTTC
v_gene: TRBV5-4; abundance: NA; j_gene: TRBJ1-1; d_gene: TRBD1; CDR3aa: CASNPGGTMYTEAFF; CDR3nt: TGTGCCAGCAATCCAGGGGGTACAATGTATACTGAAGCTTTCTTT
v_gene: TRBV6-1; abundance: NA; j_gene: TRBJ2-1; d_gene: NA; CDR3aa: CASSENGYNEQFF; CDR3nt: TGTGCCAGCAGTGAAAACGGGTACAATGAGCAGTTCTTC
v_gene: TRBV29-1; abundance: NA; j_gene: TRBJ2-7; d_gene: TRBD2; CDR3aa: CSVLVGRDRISYEQYF; CDR3nt: TGCAGCGTTTTAGTTGGGAGGGATCGTATCTCCTACGAGCAGTACTTC
v_gene: TRBV7-3; abundance: NA; j_gene: TRBJ2-3; d_gene: TRBD2; CDR3aa: CASSLKVGGTGTQYF; CDR3nt: TGTGCCAGCAGCTTAAAGGTCGGGGGGACGGGTACGCAGTATTTT
v_gene: TRBV4-1; abundance: NA; j_gene: TRBJ2-7; d_gene: TRBD2; CDR3aa: CASSRLAGGQGEQYF; CDR3nt: TGCGCCAGCAGTCGCTTAGCGGGGGGGCAAGGGGAGCAGTACTTC
v_gene: TRBV7-2; abundance: NA; j_gene: TRBJ1-2; d_gene: TRBD1; CDR3aa: CASSPDRDYGYTF; CDR3nt: TGTGCCAGCAGCCCCGACAGGGACTATGGCTACACCTTC
v_gene: TRBV6-5; abundance: NA; j_gene: TRBJ1-2; d_gene: TRBD1; CDR3aa: CASRPPGQAPGGYTF; CDR3nt: TGTGCCAGCAGGCCCCCGGGACAGGCCCCCGGTGGCTACACCTTC
v_gene: TRBV18; abundance: NA; j_gene: TRBJ2-6; d_gene: TRBD1; CDR3aa: CASSSGQGYSGANVLTF; CDR3nt: TGTGCCAGCTCCTCGGGACAGGGATATTCTGGGGCCAACGTCCTGACTTTC
v_gene: TRBV4-1; abundance: NA; j_gene: TRBJ2-7; d_gene: NA; CDR3aa: CASSQDSRGSLYEQYF; CDR3nt: TGCGCCAGCAGCCAAGATAGTCGAGGGAGCCTCTACGAGCAGTACTTC
v_gene: TRBV7-9; abundance: few; j_gene: TRBJ1-1; d_gene: NA; CDR3aa: CASSPDTNTEAFF; CDR3nt: TGTGCCAGCAGCCCCGACACGAACACTGAAGCTTTCTTT
v_gene: TRBV5-1; abundance: NA; j_gene: TRBJ1-5; d_gene: NA; CDR3aa: CASSLDGGENQPQHF; CDR3nt: TGCGCCAGCAGCCTGGACGGTGGGGAGAATCAGCCCCAGCATTTT
v_gene: TRBV5-1; abundance: NA; j_gene: TRBJ2-6; d_gene: NA; CDR3aa: CASSFRFSGANVLTF; CDR3nt: TGCGCCAGCAGCTTTAGATTCTCTGGGGCCAACGTCCTGACTTTC
v_gene: TRBV18; abundance: NA; j_gene: TRBJ1-4; d_gene: TRBD1; CDR3aa: CASSTDSPGGNEKLFF; CDR3nt: TGTGCCAGCTCAACGGACAGTCCAGGGGGTAATGAAAAACTGTTTTTT
v_gene: TRBV6-1; abundance: once; j_gene: TRBJ1-1; d_gene: TRBD1; CDR3aa: CASSTHRGATEAFF; CDR3nt: TGTGCCAGCAGTACCCACAGGGGAGCCACTGAAGCTTTCTTT
v_gene: TRBV5-1; abundance: NA; j_gene: TRBJ1-6; d_gene: NA; CDR3aa: CASSPDLRDSPLHF; CDR3nt: TGCGCCAGCAGCCCGGACTTGCGGGATTCACCCCTCCACTTT
v_gene: TRBV19; abundance: few; j_gene: TRBJ2-5; d_gene: NA; CDR3aa: CASSFSGTEGETQYF; CDR3nt: TGTGCCAGTAGTTTCTCCGGGACGGAGGGAGAGACCCAGTACTTC
v_gene: TRBV2; abundance: NA; j_gene: TRBJ2-1; d_gene: NA; CDR3aa: CASTPLNEQFF; CDR3nt: TGTGCCAGCACCCCCCTCAATGAGCAGTTCTTC
v_gene: TRBV5-6; abundance: few; j_gene: TRBJ2-7; d_gene: NA; CDR3aa: CASSLSPSGREQYF; CDR3nt: TGTGCCAGCAGCTTGTCCCCCTCAGGGCGCGAGCAGTACTTC
v_gene: TRBV18; abundance: NA; j_gene: TRBJ2-1; d_gene: TRBD2; CDR3aa: CASSPSGGYNEQFF; CDR3nt: TGTGCCAGCTCACCTAGCGGGGGTTACAATGAGCAGTTCTTC
v_gene: TRBV28; abundance: NA; j_gene: TRBJ2-1; d_gene: TRBD2; CDR3aa: CASRGRVAGPQSSYNEQFF; CDR3nt: TGTGCCAGCAGGGGCCGGGTAGCGGGCCCCCAATCCTCCTACAATGAGCAGTTCTTC
v_gene: TRBV6-5; abundance: medium-sized; j_gene: TRBJ1-4; d_gene: NA; CDR3aa: CASSTNPTTNEKLFF; CDR3nt: TGTGCCAGCAGTACCAACCCTACAACTAATGAAAAACTGTTTTTT
v_gene: TRBV7-3; abundance: NA; j_gene: TRBJ2-2; d_gene: NA; CDR3aa: CASSLRGQGGELFF; CDR3nt: TGTGCCAGCAGCTTAAGGGGGCAGGGCGGGGAGCTGTTTTTT
v_gene: TRBV30; abundance: NA; j_gene: TRBJ1-1; d_gene: NA; CDR3aa: CAWPPLDSEAFF; CDR3nt: TGTGCCTGGCCGCCTTTGGACAGTGAAGCTTTCTTT
v_gene: TRBV29-1; abundance: few; j_gene: TRBJ2-7; d_gene: TRBD1; CDR3aa: CSVESDRGRYEQYF; CDR3nt: TGCAGCGTTGAATCGGACAGGGGAAGGTACGAGCAGTACTTC
v_gene: TRBV5-5; abundance: NA; j_gene: TRBJ2-2; d_gene: NA; CDR3aa: CASSLDIGELFF; CDR3nt: TGTGCCAGCAGCTTGGACATCGGGGAGCTGTTTTTT
v_gene: TRBV19; abundance: NA; j_gene: TRBJ2-7; d_gene: TRBD2; CDR3aa: CASSIPGGHYEQYF; CDR3nt: TGTGCCAGTAGTATCCCGGGAGGGCATTACGAGCAGTACTTC
v_gene: TRBV14; abundance: NA; j_gene: TRBJ2-7; d_gene: NA; CDR3aa: CASSQDHSTYEQYF; CDR3nt: TGTGCCAGCAGCCAAGACCACTCAACCTACGAGCAGTACTTC
v_gene: TRBV6-1; abundance: NA; j_gene: TRBJ2-4; d_gene: NA; CDR3aa: CASSSPSLAKNIQYF; CDR3nt: TGTGCCAGCAGTTCGCCCAGTTTAGCCAAAAACATTCAGTACTTC
v_gene: TRBV18; abundance: NA; j_gene: TRBJ1-5; d_gene: NA; CDR3aa: CASAKERLEPQHF; CDR3nt: TGTGCCAGTGCCAAAGAGAGATTGGAGCCCCAGCATTTT
v_gene: TRBV19; abundance: NA; j_gene: TRBJ1-3; d_gene: NA; CDR3aa: CASSISYSGNTIYF; CDR3nt: TGTGCCAGTAGTATATCCTACTCTGGAAACACCATATATTTT
v_gene: TRBV7-9; abundance: NA; j_gene: TRBJ2-3; d_gene: NA; CDR3aa: CASSPSTDTQYF; CDR3nt: TGTGCCAGCAGCCCCAGTACAGATACGCAGTATTTT
v_gene: TRBV2; abundance: once; j_gene: TRBJ1-2; d_gene: NA; CDR3aa: CASNLVQGAFGYTF; CDR3nt: TGTGCCAGCAACTTAGTACAGGGTGCGTTCGGCTACACCTTC
v_gene: TRBV28; abundance: few; j_gene: TRBJ2-7; d_gene: TRBD2; CDR3aa: CASSSGRVPYEQYF; CDR3nt: TGTGCCAGCAGTAGCGGGAGAGTTCCCTACGAGCAGTACTTC
v_gene: TRBV2; abundance: NA; j_gene: TRBJ2-2; d_gene: TRBD2; CDR3aa: CAITGGNTGELFF; CDR3nt: TGTGCTATAACGGGGGGGAACACCGGGGAGCTGTTTTTT
v_gene: TRBV7-9; abundance: NA; j_gene: TRBJ2-1; d_gene: TRBD2; CDR3aa: CASSLGSGRAGEQFF; CDR3nt: TGTGCCAGCAGCTTAGGTAGCGGGAGGGCTGGTGAGCAGTTCTTC
v_gene: TRBV28; abundance: NA; j_gene: TRBJ1-2; d_gene: NA; CDR3aa: CASSLQGFRYGYTF; CDR3nt: TGTGCCAGCAGTTTGCAGGGGTTTAGGTATGGCTACACCTTC